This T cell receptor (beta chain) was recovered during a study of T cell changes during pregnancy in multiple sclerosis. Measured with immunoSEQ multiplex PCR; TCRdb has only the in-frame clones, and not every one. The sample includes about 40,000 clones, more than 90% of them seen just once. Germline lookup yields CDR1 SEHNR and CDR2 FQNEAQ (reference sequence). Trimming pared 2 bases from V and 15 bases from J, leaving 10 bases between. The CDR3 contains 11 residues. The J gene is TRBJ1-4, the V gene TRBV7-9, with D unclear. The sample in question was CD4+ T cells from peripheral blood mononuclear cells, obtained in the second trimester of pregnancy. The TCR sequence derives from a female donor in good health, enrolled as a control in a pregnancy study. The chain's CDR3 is CASSLSSSMFF. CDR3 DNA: TGTGCCAGCAGCTTATCATCTAGCATGTTTTTT.